Reported below is one T cell receptor beta chain. This clone occurred once. Its binding antigen is unknown. No quality values exist for individual bases; no much larger clone is one base distant. This sample is drawn from a study of CD8+ T cells in alopecia areata (dated 2018 in TCRdb). A note on the overall study: The treated patients, all with moderate-to-severe alopecia areata, were enrolled in an open-label pilot trial of oral tofacitinib given at 5 to 10 mg twice daily. The RNA source kit depended on sample type: the PAXgene miRNA kit for fixed scalp, the miRNeasy kit for PBMCs, and the RNeasy kit for mouse skin. Tofacitinib was given for 6 to 18 months, followed by 6 months of follow-up off drug to assess delayed response and recurrence. The study used high-throughput TCRbeta sequencing to examine T cell clonal expansion in alopecia areata, in both the C3H/HeJ mouse model and human patients. Scalp clonality was compared among normal scalp (n=4), patchy alopecia areata scalp (n=8), and alopecia totalis/universalis scalp (n=8). Patients on tofacitinib were biopsied at baseline and after 4 and 24 weeks of treatment, and several of the patients also had a later scalp biopsy. The SALT score, which quantifies the percentage of affected scalp surface area, was used to measure disease severity in treated patients. Human TCRbeta sequencing covered scalp tissue and sorted CD4+ and CD8+ peripheral blood T cells from patchy and totalis/universalis alopecia areata patients and healthy controls. TCRbeta CDR3 regions were amplified by immunoSEQ multiplex PCR with 35 Vbeta forward and 13 Jbeta reverse primers.

What the work shows at the level of the full study, not this receptor alone: Because the treated cohort was small and had only one nonresponder, larger studies are needed to examine links between baseline CD8+ expansion and response. Unlike mouse skin, which is dominated by gammadelta T cells, normal human skin has resident alphabeta T cells that are also sequenced, and this complicates analysis of the scalp TCR repertoire. During tofacitinib treatment, many expanded lesional clones stuck around in both scalp and blood, and this persistence may partly explain why relapse happens after treatment is stopped. Compared with mice, TCR sequences shared between patients were less clear, possibly partly because of HLA diversity across the patient population. Higher clonality and more expanded CD8+ clones were observed in lesional scalp than in normal scalp, particularly in alopecia totalis/universalis, a finding suggestive of antigenic drive. Tofacitinib significantly decreased scalp clonality and the number of expanded CD8+ clones among the top 100 scalp clones.

V loses 3 bases, J loses 7 bases, and the germline ends lie 6 bases apart. The CDR3 spans 12 residues, from the cysteine through the phenylalanine. Of the read, only the CDR3 DNA is kept; its 36 bases are in frame from base 1. Taken from the germline V gene (reference sequence), the CDR1 and CDR2 loops are MNHEY and SMNVEV. Reading the label with the study, this specimen's time point is: 20 to 30 weeks on oral tofacitinib. In light of the paper, this sample's treatment or condition label describes: oral pan-JAK inhibitor, 5-10 mg twice daily. Peripheral blood and lesional scalp punch biopsies were obtained from patients with alopecia areata. PBMCs were isolated by density centrifugation and stained for CD3, CD4 and CD8, and CD4+ and CD8+ T cells were sorted on a FACSAria. Receptor libraries were prepared by the immunoSEQ multiplex PCR assay. RNA was extracted from all samples and reverse transcribed into cDNA as template for TCR sequencing. SuperScript III was used for first-strand cDNA synthesis, primed with a 2:1 mix of oligo-dT and random hexamers. A synthetic immune receptor repertoire was used to gauge amplification bias, and whatever bias remained was removed computationally. On the authors' methods: Raw reads were preprocessed for error removal, and CDR3 was defined according to IMGT conventions as running from the conserved cysteine to phenylalanine. To get clonality, Shannon entropy was normalized by log2 of the number of productive unique TCRs and the result was subtracted from 1. Scalp TCRbeta sequences were cross-referenced with sorted blood CD4 and CD8 repertoires so that the CD4 or CD8 identity of scalp clones could be inferred. The source is immuneACCESS, and TCRdb retained only in-frame sequences with V and J called. Part of the clones is not carried over; for the studies checked, unresolved V genes explain less than half of this, and the remainder is unexplained. V, J and clone size are those of that table, while D and trimming were read from the DNA. This sample holds about 200,000 clones; roughly 64% were observed only once. The ten largest clones capture under 7% of the sample.

The sequence links TRBV27 to TRBJ1-4, with a weak D call of TRBD1 (6 bases match). This sample comprised CD4+ T cells sorted from blood, obtained at week 24, from a patient treated with tofacitinib. The clonotype comes from a human donor with alopecia areata. CDR3 region: CASSFRGEKLFF. The DNA sequence is given as TGTGCCAGCAGTTTCAGGGGTGAAAAACTGTTTTTT.